This T cell receptor (beta chain) was sequenced in a study of T cell responses to AZD1222 COVID-19 vaccine. General study findings and limits: Vaccination with two AZD1222 doses was followed by a rise in Spike-specific TCR breadth and depth. Within unmutated variant regions lay the reported targets of nearly half of spike-specific TCRs.

A note on this clone: Its antigen is currently unknown.

Assay used: immunoSEQ multiplex PCR; TCRdb lists only in-frame clones, some missing. The table shows about 110,000 clones, with around 93% occurring only once. V was cut by 3 bases and J by 4 bases, with 13 bases left in between. The CDR3 totals 15 residues. Looked up from germline, CDR1 is SEHNR and CDR2 is FQNEAQ (reference sequence). The sequencing here drew on peripheral blood, taken 28 days after the second AZD1222 dose. The TCR originated in an adult who received the AZD1222 COVID-19 vaccine. The chain joins TRBV7-9 to TRBJ2-1; the D gene is possibly TRBD2 (6 bases). The CDR3 bases are TGTGCCAGCAGCTTGGAGGGCGGCTCGTACAATGAGCAGTTCTTC. It translates to CASSLEGGSYNEQFF.